This entry lists 31 T cell receptor beta chains sequenced from one sample in a study of blood T cell repertoires in COVID-19. Profiled with immunoSEQ multiplex PCR; TCRdb holds only in-frame clones, not every one. The repertoire holds fewer than 150,000 clones, with around 89% as singletons. Source material: peripheral blood. These receptors were collected from a human donor in a cohort sampled during active COVID-19.

As to this clone: Other DNA sequences of this sample code for an identical CDR3. The CDR3 loop reads CASSQDRNYGYTF. The CDR3 DNA is TGCGCCAGCAGCCAAGACAGAAACTATGGCTACACCTTC. The chain joins TRBV4-1 to TRBJ1-2; D gene unclear. This CDR3 has 13 residues. Germline loops: CDR1 MGHRA, CDR2 YSYEKL. Between the trimmed V and J ends, which lost 0 bases and 2 bases, there was a span of 4 bases.

This chain connects TRBV7-6 to TRBJ1-1, with D maybe TRBD1 (6 bases). The V and J ends lost 5 bases and 0 bases respectively, with 13 bases between them. Germline V CDR1 and CDR2: SGHVS, FNYEAQ. This CDR3 contains 15 residues. CDR3 nucleotides: TGTGCCAGCAGCCCTCTGACAGGCTTGAACACTGAAGCTTTCTTT. Its protein is CASSPLTGLNTEAFF.

This chain links TRBV28 with TRBJ1-1; tentatively, D is TRBD1 (6 bases). CDR1 MDHEN and CDR2 SYDVKM come from the germline V gene. This CDR3 is 16 amino acids long. Trimming left V 7 bases short and J 0 bases short, with 18 bases between. For the CDR3, the DNA is TGTGCCAGCATCCGGGGGGGGGCTGAGGTGAACACTGAAGCTTTCTTT. Translated: CASIRGGAEVNTEAFF.

The J gene is TRBJ1-5, the V gene TRBV4-2, with 7 bases matching TRBD1. The CDR3 has 16 residues. From germline, CDR1 is LGHNA and CDR2 YNFKEQ. J lost 2 bases, V lost 3 bases, and 7 bases had no gene match. The CDR3: CASSQEGAVGNQPQHF. The CDR3 DNA follows: TGTGCCAGCAGCCAGGAGGGGGCAGTCGGCAATCAGCCCCAGCATTTT.

The chain joins TRBV19 to TRBJ2-7; 9 nucleotides align to TRBD1. V gave up 5 bases and J gave up 7 bases; unmatched junction bases: 12. The CDR3 runs 15 residues. The germline V gene has CDR1 LNHDA and CDR2 SQIVND (reference sequence). The CDR3 DNA reads as TGTGCCAGTAGTCCCACGATCGACAGGGGGACTGAGCAGTACTTC. Translating gives CASSPTIDRGTEQYF.

The CDR3, as DNA: TGTGCCAGCAGCCGGGGACAGTTTTCTGGAAACACCATATATTTT. This codes for CASSRGQFSGNTIYF. The V call is TRBV5-4, the J call TRBJ1-3; 7 positions agree with TRBD1. V was pared by 4 bases and J by 1 base, with 5 bases of the junction left unmatched. This CDR3 region has 15 residues. Germline lookup yields CDR1 SGHNT and CDR2 YYREEE (reference sequence).

The chain carries TRBV14 and TRBJ1-1; tentative D call: TRBD1 (5 bases). Germline V lookup: CDR1 SGHDN, CDR2 FVKESK. Between the trimmed V and J ends, which lost 3 bases and 1 base, there was a span of 15 bases. CDR3 length: 16 residues. The CDR3 nucleotides are TGTGCCAGCAGCCAGTGGCCAGGGCGGGGGAACACTGAAGCTTTCTTT. This gives the protein CASSQWPGRGNTEAFF.

The chain combines TRBV5-6 with TRBJ2-2; D might be TRBD2 (6 bases). The V gene lost 2 bases and the J gene lost 4 bases, with 12 bases spanning the gap. Germline CDR1 reads SGHDT; CDR2 reads YYEEEE. The CDR3 length is 15 residues. CDR3 DNA: TGTGCCAGCAGCTTCACAAGACTAGTCACCGGGGAGCTGTTTTTT. Protein product: CASSFTRLVTGELFF.

The chain combines TRBV10-3 with TRBJ2-3, with TRBD2 identical over 8 bases. V shed 5 bases, J shed 4 bases, and the junction held 8 bases outside the gene matches. Germline CDR1 reads ENHRY; CDR2 reads SYGVKD. The CDR3 length is 15 residues. The CDR3 protein is CAISPRTSPPDTQYF. In nucleotides, the CDR3 is TGTGCCATCAGTCCTCGGACTAGCCCCCCAGATACGCAGTATTTT.

This chain uses TRBV7-9 with TRBJ1-1; the D gene is possibly TRBD1 (6 bases). The germline gives CDR1 SEHNR, CDR2 FQNEAQ (reference sequence). The ends were cut back, 1 base at V and 1 base at J, with 19 bases in the middle. The CDR3 loop spans 18 amino acids. As DNA, the CDR3 is TGTGCCAGCAGCTTAGAGGGCGCCAGGGGTAGGCCGAACACTGAAGCTTTCTTT. Translated: CASSLEGARGRPNTEAFF.

The chain uses TRBV9 and TRBJ2-7; 8 bases map to TRBD2. The J segment lost 2 bases and the V segment lost 0 bases, leaving 4 bases of the junction unmatched. The CDR3 has 15 amino acids. Germline CDR1 SGDLS, CDR2 YYNGEE. The CDR3 is CASSVAEGLAYEQYF. CDR3 DNA sequence: TGTGCCAGCAGCGTAGCTGAGGGACTAGCCTACGAGCAGTACTTC.

The CDR3 protein is CASSTDRAHGYTF. The CDR3 DNA reads as TGTGCCAGCAGCACGGACAGGGCACATGGCTACACCTTC. The chain combines TRBV11-2 with TRBJ1-2; the match to TRBD1 covers 8 bases. This CDR3 has 13 residues. V shed 5 bases, J shed 6 bases, and the junction held 5 bases outside the gene matches. Germline V gene lookup returns CDR1 SGHAT and CDR2 FQNNGV.

The table lists this clone with a few counts. The chain joins TRBV29-1 to TRBJ1-1; the match to TRBD1 covers 10 bases. The CDR3 loop spans 14 amino acids. Germline trimming cut 6 bases from V and 6 bases from J; bases unmatched to any gene: 10. The V gene's germline CDR1 is SQVTM and CDR2 ANQGSEA. This CDR3 reads CSVAPGQGKAEAFF. Here the CDR3 DNA reads TGCAGCGTAGCCCCGGGACAGGGGAAGGCTGAAGCTTTCTTT.

This chain joins TRBV2 and TRBJ1-6, with 11 nucleotides matching TRBD1. Germline trimming cut 6 bases from V and 13 bases from J; bases unmatched to any gene: 2. This CDR3 is built from 12 residues. The germline gives CDR1 SNHLY, CDR2 FYNNEI. The DNA for the CDR3 is TGTGCCAGCAGCCGGGACAGGGGGCCCCTCCACTTT. Its translation: CASSRDRGPLHF. Based on the CDR3 plus reference TRBV2 and TRBJ1-6, the full variable domain is EPEVTQTPSHQVTQMGQEVILRCVPISNHLYFYWYRQILGQKVEFLVSFYNNEISEKSEIFDDQFSVERPDGSNFTLKIRSTKLEDSAMYFCASSRDRGPLHFGNGTRLTVT.

The chain carries TRBV4-1 and TRBJ1-1; D perhaps matches TRBD1 (5 bases). The germline V gene has CDR1 MGHRA and CDR2 YSYEKL. The germline V and J ends were trimmed by 5 bases and 3 bases, with 16 bases remaining between them. The CDR3 has 15 residues. CDR3 region: CASSSPRGDYTEAFF. CDR3 nucleotides: TGCGCCAGCAGCTCTCCGCGGGGGGATTACACTGAAGCTTTCTTT.

This chain connects TRBV5-8 to TRBJ2-5, with TRBD1 matching 9 bases. This CDR3 is built from 15 residues. V shed 4 bases, J shed 0 bases, and the junction held 4 bases outside the gene matches. Germline CDR1 is SGHTS and CDR2 is YDEGEE. The chain's CDR3 is CASSPRDRDQETQYF. In DNA form, the CDR3 reads TGTGCCAGCAGCCCCCGGGACAGGGACCAAGAGACCCAGTACTTC.

The chain recombines TRBV6-2 or TRBV6-3 with TRBJ2-1; D gene unclear. This CDR3 is built from 14 residues. The germline V gene has CDR1 MNHEY and CDR2 SVGEGT. Trimming stripped 5 bases from V and 0 bases from J, with 8 bases between. CDR3 nucleotides: TGTGCCAGCAGTGTTGAGGCCTCCTACAATGAGCAGTTCTTC. Protein: CASSVEASYNEQFF.

V usage is TRBV27 and J usage is TRBJ1-1, with D perhaps TRBD1 (6 bases). The ends were cut back, 6 bases at V and 1 base at J, with 12 bases in the middle. Germline CDR1 MNHEY, CDR2 SMNVEV (reference sequence). The CDR3 totals 14 residues. This CDR3 is CASRLQGRNTEAFF. CDR3 bases: TGTGCCAGCAGACTACAGGGAAGGAACACTGAAGCTTTCTTT.

The chain links TRBV19 to TRBJ2-1, with D unclear. CDR3 length: 11 residues. Germline CDR1 LNHDA, CDR2 SQIVND (reference sequence). Trimming removed 5 bases at V and 8 bases at J, with 7 bases between. CDR3 coding DNA: TGTGCCAGTAGTCTTGGGCATGAGCAGTTCTTC. Its protein product is CASSLGHEQFF.

The chain combines TRBV9 with TRBJ2-5; D might be TRBD2 (7 bases). The germline V and J ends were trimmed by 0 bases and 4 bases, with 10 bases remaining between them. This CDR3 has 14 amino acids. Per germline, CDR1 SGDLS and CDR2 YYNGEE. The CDR3 loop is CASSVAGGVETQYF. As DNA, the CDR3 is TGTGCCAGCAGCGTAGCGGGGGGCGTAGAGACCCAGTACTTC. Drawing the rest from reference TRBV9 and TRBJ2-5, the complete variable domain is DSGVTQTPKHLITATGQRVTLRCSPRSGDLSVYWYQQSLDQGLQFLIQYYNGEERAKGNILERFSAQQFPDLHSELNLSSLELGDSALYFCASSVAGGVETQYFGPGTRLLVL.

The chain links TRBV2 to TRBJ1-4; D is perhaps TRBD1 (5 bases). The CDR3 covers 11 residues. Trimming stripped 4 bases from V and 16 bases from J, with 13 bases between. Germline assignment: CDR1 SNHLY and CDR2 FYNNEI. CDR3 sequence (DNA): TGTGCCAGCAGTGCAGGGTCTAGAGGGTTTTTT. The encoded protein is CASSAGSRGFF.

This chain uses TRBV6-4 with TRBJ2-3; TRBD2 matches at 7 bases. The germline CDR1 and CDR2 sequences are MRHNA and SNTAGT. The CDR3 consists of 15 residues. V shed 2 bases, J shed 5 bases, and the junction held 7 bases outside the gene matches. The CDR3 DNA follows: TGTGCCAGCAGTGACGGGAGCGGGAACATAGATACGCAGTATTTT. It translates to CASSDGSGNIDTQYF.

V is TRBV27 and J is TRBJ1-1; 9 positions match TRBD1. Trimming cost V 2 bases and J 10 bases; bases outside gene matches: 11. The CDR3 covers 15 residues. Germline lookup yields CDR1 MNHEY and CDR2 SMNVEV (reference sequence). The CDR3 here is CASSLNLGQGLVAFF. CDR3 DNA sequence: TGTGCCAGCAGTTTAAACCTCGGACAGGGGCTAGTAGCTTTCTTT.

In this sample, this clone turned up a few times. The V call is TRBV6-5, the J call TRBJ1-2; D is ambiguous. Germline V gene data show CDR1 as MNHEY and CDR2 as SVGAGI. The CDR3 is 14 residues long. Trimming shortened V by 8 bases and J by 0 bases, and 13 bases separated the two germline ends. The CDR3 nucleotides read TGTGCCAGCGGCTACGGGTATCCTAACTATGGCTACACCTTC. It is translated as CASGYGYPNYGYTF.

The V call is TRBV15, the J call TRBJ1-5; D uncertain. Germline V lookup: CDR1 LNHNV, CDR2 YYDKDF (reference sequence). The ends were cut back, 0 bases at V and 3 bases at J, with 12 bases in the middle. CDR3 length equals 16 residues. CDR3 nucleotides: TGTGCCACCAGCAGAGATCAACTCCACCTCAATCAGCCCCAGCATTTT. It codes for CATSRDQLHLNQPQHF.

A single count supports this clone. The CDR3, as DNA: TGTGCCAGCAGTAGACTCACAGGGGGCGCCGCCGGGGAGCTGTTTTTT. Amino acids: CASSRLTGGAAGELFF. This rearrangement joins TRBV6-2 or TRBV6-3 to TRBJ2-2; TRBD1 agrees at 9 bases. CDR3 length: 16 residues. V trimming: 5 bases; J trimming: 6 bases; junction bases outside the gene matches: 10. Germline loops: CDR1 MNHEY, CDR2 SVGEGT.

V and J are TRBV24-1 and TRBJ2-4; possible D gene TRBD2, 5 bases. Germline V CDR1 and CDR2: KGHDR, SFDVKD. The CDR3 runs to 13 residues. Trimming left V 2 bases short and J 7 bases short, with 8 bases between. The CDR3 nucleotides read TGTGCCACCAGTGATTCACCGGGGAACATTCAGTACTTC. This codes for CATSDSPGNIQYF.

The V call is TRBV6-2 or TRBV6-3, the J call TRBJ2-3; D may be TRBD1 (6 bases). Trimming stripped 5 bases from V and 8 bases from J, with 23 bases between. CDR3 length equals 16 residues. Germline CDR1 and CDR2: MNHEY and SVGEGT. The CDR3 DNA is TGTGCCAGCAGTAAAGGGACAACTTCCCCCACGGGTACGCAGTATTTT. It encodes CASSKGTTSPTGTQYF.

The chain combines TRBV7-3 with TRBJ2-7, with TRBD2 identical over 8 bases. The CDR3 is made up of 13 amino acids. The junction had 8 bases not matched to a gene; V was cut back by 10 bases and J by 3 bases. CDR1 and CDR2 (germline): SGHTA, FQGTGA. The CDR3 DNA reads TGTGCCACCCTGTCACTAGCGGTCTACGAGCAGTACTTC. This translates into CATLSLAVYEQYF.

The genes are TRBV5-6 and TRBJ2-7; 9 positions match TRBD1. Per the germline V gene, CDR1 is SGHDT and CDR2 is YYEEEE. Trimming took 4 bases from V and 4 from J; bases not matched to a gene: 6. This CDR3 spans 14 amino acids. The CDR3 coding sequence is TGTGCCAGCAGCACTCCGGGACAGGGTTACGAGCAGTACTTC. It yields the protein CASSTPGQGYEQYF.

This chain joins TRBV10-2 and TRBJ2-2; D remains ambiguous. This CDR3 region has 15 residues. Germline V lookup: CDR1 WSHSY, CDR2 SAAADI. V was clipped by 3 bases and J by 0 bases, with 8 bases between them. Written as DNA, the CDR3 is TGCGCCAGCAGTGAAATTTGGCCGAACACCGGGGAGCTGTTTTTT. Its translation: CASSEIWPNTGELFF.